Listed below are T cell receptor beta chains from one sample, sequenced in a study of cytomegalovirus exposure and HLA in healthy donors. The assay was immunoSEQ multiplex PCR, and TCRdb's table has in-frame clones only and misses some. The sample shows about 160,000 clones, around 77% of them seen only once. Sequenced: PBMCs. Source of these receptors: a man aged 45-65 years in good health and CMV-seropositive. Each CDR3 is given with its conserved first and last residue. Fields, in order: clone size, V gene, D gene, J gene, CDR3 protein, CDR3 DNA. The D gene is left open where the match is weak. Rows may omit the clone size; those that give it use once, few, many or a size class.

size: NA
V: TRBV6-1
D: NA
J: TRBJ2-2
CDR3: CASSELLAGISTGELFF
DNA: TGTGCCAGCAGTGAGCTGTTGGCGGGGATTTCCACCGGGGAGCTGTTTTTT

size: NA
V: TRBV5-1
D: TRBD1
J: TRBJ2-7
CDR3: CASSWGDRASYEQYF
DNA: TGCGCCAGCAGCTGGGGGGACAGGGCAAGCTACGAGCAGTACTTC

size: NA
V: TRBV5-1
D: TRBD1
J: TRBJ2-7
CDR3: CASSLYSQGAYEQYF
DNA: TGCGCCAGCAGCTTGTATTCGCAGGGGGCCTACGAGCAGTACTTC

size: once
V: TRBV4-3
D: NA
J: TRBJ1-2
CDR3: CASSQGRGGLDGYTF
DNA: TGCGCCAGCAGCCAGGGACGTGGAGGGCTCGATGGCTACACCTTC

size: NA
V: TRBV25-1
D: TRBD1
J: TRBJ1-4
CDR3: CASSQTGQRNEKLFF
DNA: TGTGCCAGCAGTCAAACGGGACAGAGAAATGAAAAACTGTTTTTT

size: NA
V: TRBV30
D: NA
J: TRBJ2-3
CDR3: CAWSVLSEGDTQYF
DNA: TGTGCCTGGAGTGTATTATCTGAGGGAGATACGCAGTATTTT

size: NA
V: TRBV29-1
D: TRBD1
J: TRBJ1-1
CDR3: CSVATGVAEAFF
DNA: TGCAGCGTGGCGACAGGGGTCGCTGAAGCTTTCTTT

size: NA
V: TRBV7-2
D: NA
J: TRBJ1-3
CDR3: CASSPYQGTSGNTIYF
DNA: TGTGCCAGCAGCCCCTATCAGGGGACCTCTGGAAACACCATATATTTT

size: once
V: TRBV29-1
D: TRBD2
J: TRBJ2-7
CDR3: CSVTHGLASSYEQYF
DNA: TGCAGCGTGACCCATGGACTAGCCAGCTCCTACGAGCAGTACTTC

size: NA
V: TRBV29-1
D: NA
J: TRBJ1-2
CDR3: CSVLFNYGYTF
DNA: TGCAGCGTTCTATTTAACTATGGCTACACCTTC

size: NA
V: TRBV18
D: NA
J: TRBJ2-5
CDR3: CASSPIEEGTQYF
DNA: TGTGCCAGCTCACCTATCGAGGAGGGGACCCAGTACTTC

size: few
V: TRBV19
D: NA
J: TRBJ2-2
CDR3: CASSMVGYTGELFF
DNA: TGTGCCAGTAGTATGGTCGGGTATACCGGGGAGCTGTTTTTT

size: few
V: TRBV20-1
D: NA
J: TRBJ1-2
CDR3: CSAPGDGYTF
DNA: TGCAGTGCTCCAGGGGACGGCTACACCTTC

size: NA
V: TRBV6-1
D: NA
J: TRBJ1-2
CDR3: CASSEGGGSGGYTF
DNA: TGTGCCAGCAGTGAAGGAGGGGGATCGGGGGGCTACACCTTC

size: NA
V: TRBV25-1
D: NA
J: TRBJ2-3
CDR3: CASSESRRLADTQYF
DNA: TGTGCCAGCAGTGAATCAAGACGACTAGCAGATACGCAGTATTTT

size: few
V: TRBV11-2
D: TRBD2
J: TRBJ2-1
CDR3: CASSFELLAGEVNEQFF
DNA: TGTGCCAGCAGCTTCGAACTCCTAGCGGGGGAGGTCAATGAGCAGTTCTTC

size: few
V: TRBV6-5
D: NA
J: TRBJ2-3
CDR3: CASSYGTGSQDTQYF
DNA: TGTGCCAGCAGTTACGGTACGGGATCTCAAGATACGCAGTATTTT

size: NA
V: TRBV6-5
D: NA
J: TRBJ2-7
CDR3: CASSWGLPYEQYF
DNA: TGTGCCAGCAGCTGGGGACTGCCCTACGAGCAGTACTTC

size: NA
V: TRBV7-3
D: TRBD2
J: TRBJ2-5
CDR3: CASSQSGTSGETQYF
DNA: TGTGCCAGCAGCCAGTCCGGGACTAGCGGAGAGACCCAGTACTTC

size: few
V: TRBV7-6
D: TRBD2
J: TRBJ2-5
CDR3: CASSLVAGSVTTQYF
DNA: TGTGCCAGCAGCTTAGTAGCGGGGTCGGTTACGACCCAGTACTTC

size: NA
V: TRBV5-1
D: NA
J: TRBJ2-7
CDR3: CASSLVYRASYEQYF
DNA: TGCGCCAGCAGCTTGGTATACAGAGCCTCCTACGAGCAGTACTTC

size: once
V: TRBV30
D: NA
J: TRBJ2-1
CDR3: CACNPPSLSYNEQFF
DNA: TGTGCCTGCAATCCCCCCAGTCTCTCCTACAATGAGCAGTTCTTC

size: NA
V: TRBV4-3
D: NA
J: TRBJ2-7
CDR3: CASSQGYGGPYEQYF
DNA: TGCGCCAGCAGCCAAGGATACGGGGGTCCCTACGAGCAGTACTTC

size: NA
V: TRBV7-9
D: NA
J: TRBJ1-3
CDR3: CASSSRVQGGNTIYF
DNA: TGTGCCAGCAGCTCCAGGGTGCAAGGTGGAAACACCATATATTTT

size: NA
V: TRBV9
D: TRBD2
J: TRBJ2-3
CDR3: CASSVLTGGLTDTQYF
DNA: TGTGCCAGCAGCGTACTGACGGGGGGACTCACAGATACGCAGTATTTT

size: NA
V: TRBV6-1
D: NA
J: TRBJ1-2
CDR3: CASSWTPNYGYTF
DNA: TGTGCCAGCAGCTGGACACCTAACTATGGCTACACCTTC

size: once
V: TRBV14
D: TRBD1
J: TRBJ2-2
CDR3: CASSHPDRVSTGELFF
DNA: TGTGCCAGCAGCCACCCGGACAGGGTATCCACCGGGGAGCTGTTTTTT

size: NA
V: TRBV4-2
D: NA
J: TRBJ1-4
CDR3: CASTTAGDSREKLFF
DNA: TGTGCCAGCACCACCGCGGGGGATTCCCGTGAAAAACTGTTTTTT

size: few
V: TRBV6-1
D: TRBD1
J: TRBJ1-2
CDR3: CASSRQGASYGYTF
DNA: TGTGCCAGCAGCCGACAGGGGGCGAGCTATGGCTACACCTTC

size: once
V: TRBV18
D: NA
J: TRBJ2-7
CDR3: CASSPLQGSYEQYF
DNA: TGTGCCAGCTCACCACTCCAGGGCTCCTACGAGCAGTACTTC

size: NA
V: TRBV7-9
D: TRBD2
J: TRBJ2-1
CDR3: CASSLRAGSSYNEQFF
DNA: TGTGCCAGCAGCTTACGAGCGGGGAGCTCCTACAATGAGCAGTTCTTC

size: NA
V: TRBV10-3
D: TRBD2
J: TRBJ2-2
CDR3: CAIQRGVLNTGELFF
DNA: TGTGCCATCCAGCGGGGGGTCTTGAACACCGGGGAGCTGTTTTTT

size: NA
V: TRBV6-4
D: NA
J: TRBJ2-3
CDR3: CASKEGPHTDTQYF
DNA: TGTGCCAGCAAGGAGGGGCCGCACACAGATACGCAGTATTTT

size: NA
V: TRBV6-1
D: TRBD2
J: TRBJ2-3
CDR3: CATRGTSGALDTQYF
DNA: TGTGCCACCCGCGGCACTAGCGGGGCATTAGATACGCAGTATTTT

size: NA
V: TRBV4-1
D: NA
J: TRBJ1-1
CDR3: CASSQVLDPEAFF
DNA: TGCGCCAGCAGCCAAGTGCTAGACCCTGAAGCTTTCTTT

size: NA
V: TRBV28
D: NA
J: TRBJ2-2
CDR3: CASIPQGSTGELFF
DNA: TGTGCCAGCATTCCTCAGGGGTCAACCGGGGAGCTGTTTTTT

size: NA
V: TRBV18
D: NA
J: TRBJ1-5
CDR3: CASSPMGDQPQHF
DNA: TGTGCCAGCTCACCAATGGGCGATCAGCCCCAGCATTTT

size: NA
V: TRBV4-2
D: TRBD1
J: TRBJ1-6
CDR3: CASSQVDRNSPLHF
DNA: TGTGCCAGCAGCCAGGTGGACAGGAATTCACCCCTCCACTTT

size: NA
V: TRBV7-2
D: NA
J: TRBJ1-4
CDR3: CASSLRTATNEKLFF
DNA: TGTGCCAGCAGCTTGCGGACAGCAACTAATGAAAAACTGTTTTTT

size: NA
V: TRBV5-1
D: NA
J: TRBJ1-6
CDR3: CASKPGQNNSPLHF
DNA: TGCGCCAGCAAGCCGGGACAAAATAATTCACCCCTCCACTTT

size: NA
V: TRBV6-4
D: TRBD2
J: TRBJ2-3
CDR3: CASSPTSGGVEGGTDTQYF
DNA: TGTGCCAGCAGCCCGACTAGCGGGGGGGTCGAAGGTGGTACAGATACGCAGTATTTT

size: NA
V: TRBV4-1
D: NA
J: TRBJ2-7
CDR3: CASSRGGGTYEQYF
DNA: TGCGCCAGCAGCCGAGGGGGCGGGACCTACGAGCAGTACTTC

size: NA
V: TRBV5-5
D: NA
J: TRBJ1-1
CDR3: CASSFLRRGSMNTEAFF
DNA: TGTGCCAGCAGCTTTCTCCGGAGGGGATCTATGAACACTGAAGCTTTCTTT

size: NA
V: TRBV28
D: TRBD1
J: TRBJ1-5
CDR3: CASSTPGQGQWFGQPQHF
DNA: TGTGCCAGCAGCACCCCGGGACAGGGGCAGTGGTTTGGTCAGCCCCAGCATTTT

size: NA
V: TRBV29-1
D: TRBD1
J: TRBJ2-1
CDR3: CSVPGQGNNEQFF
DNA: TGCAGCGTTCCGGGACAGGGGAACAATGAGCAGTTCTTC

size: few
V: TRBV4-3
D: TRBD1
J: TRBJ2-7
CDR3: CASSQDTSGQGLNEQYF
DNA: TGCGCCAGCAGCCAAGATACCAGTGGACAGGGACTCAACGAGCAGTACTTC

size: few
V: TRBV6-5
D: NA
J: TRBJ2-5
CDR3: CASSYSPVLETQYF
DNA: TGTGCCAGCAGTTACTCTCCAGTGTTGGAGACCCAGTACTTC

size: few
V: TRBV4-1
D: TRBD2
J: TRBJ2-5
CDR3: CASSQVGLAGQETQYF
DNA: TGCGCCAGCAGCCAAGTGGGGCTAGCGGGCCAAGAGACCCAGTACTTC

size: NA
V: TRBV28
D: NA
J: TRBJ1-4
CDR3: CASSLGGGREKLFF
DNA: TGTGCCAGCAGTTTGGGAGGGGGAAGGGAAAAACTGTTTTTT

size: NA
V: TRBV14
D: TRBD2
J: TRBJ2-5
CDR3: CASSPFSGGQETQYF
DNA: TGTGCCAGCAGCCCATTCAGCGGGGGACAAGAGACCCAGTACTTC

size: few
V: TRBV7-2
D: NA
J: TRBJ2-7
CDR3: CASSAEGGSSYEQYF
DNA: TGTGCCAGCAGCGCCGAGGGCGGAAGCTCCTACGAGCAGTACTTC

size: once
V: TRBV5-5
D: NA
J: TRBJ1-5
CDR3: CASSEPGTAAYSNQPQHF
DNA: TGTGCCAGCAGCGAGCCCGGCACAGCCGCATATAGCAATCAGCCCCAGCATTTT

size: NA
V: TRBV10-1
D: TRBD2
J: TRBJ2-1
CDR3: CASSESAGLAGNGGEQFF
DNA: TGCGCCAGCAGTGAGTCTGCCGGACTAGCGGGGAATGGCGGTGAGCAGTTCTTC

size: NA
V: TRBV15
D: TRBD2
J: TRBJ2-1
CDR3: CATSRTSGGTYNEQFF
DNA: TGTGCCACCAGCCGGACTAGCGGGGGGACCTACAATGAGCAGTTCTTC